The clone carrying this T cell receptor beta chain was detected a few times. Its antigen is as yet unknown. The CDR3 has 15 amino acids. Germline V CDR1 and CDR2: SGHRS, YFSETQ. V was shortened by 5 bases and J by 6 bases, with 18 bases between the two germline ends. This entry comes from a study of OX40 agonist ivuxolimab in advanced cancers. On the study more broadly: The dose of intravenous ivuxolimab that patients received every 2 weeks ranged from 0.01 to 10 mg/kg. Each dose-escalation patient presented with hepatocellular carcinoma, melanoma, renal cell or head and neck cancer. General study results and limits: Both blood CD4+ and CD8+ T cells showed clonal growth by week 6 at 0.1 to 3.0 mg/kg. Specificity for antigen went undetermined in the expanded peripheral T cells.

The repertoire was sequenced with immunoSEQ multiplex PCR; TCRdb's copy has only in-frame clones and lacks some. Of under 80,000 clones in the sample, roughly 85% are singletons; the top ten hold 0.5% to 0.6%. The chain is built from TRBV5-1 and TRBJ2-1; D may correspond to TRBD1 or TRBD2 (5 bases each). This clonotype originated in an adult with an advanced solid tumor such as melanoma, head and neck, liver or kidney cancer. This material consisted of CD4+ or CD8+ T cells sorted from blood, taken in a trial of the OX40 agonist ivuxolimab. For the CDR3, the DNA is TGCGCCAGCAGTTCCTGGGCCGGGACCACCAATGAGCAGTTCTTC. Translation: CASSSWAGTTNEQFF.